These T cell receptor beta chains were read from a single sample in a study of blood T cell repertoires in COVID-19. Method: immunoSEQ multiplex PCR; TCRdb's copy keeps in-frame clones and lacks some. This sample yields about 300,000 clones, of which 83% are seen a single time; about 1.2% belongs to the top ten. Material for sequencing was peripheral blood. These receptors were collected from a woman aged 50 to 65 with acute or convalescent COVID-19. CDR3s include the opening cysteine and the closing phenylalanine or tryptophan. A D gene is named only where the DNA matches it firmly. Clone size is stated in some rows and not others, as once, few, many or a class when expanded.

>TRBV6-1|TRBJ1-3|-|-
CASSDPLGGNTIYF
TGTGCCAGCAGTGACCCGTTGGGCGGAAACACCATATATTTT
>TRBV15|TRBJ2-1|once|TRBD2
CATSTGLAYYNEQFF
TGTGCCACCAGCACCGGACTAGCCTACTACAATGAGCAGTTCTTC
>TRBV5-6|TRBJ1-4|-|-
CASSLEQGNEKLFF
TGTGCCAGCAGCTTGGAGCAGGGGAATGAAAAACTGTTTTTT
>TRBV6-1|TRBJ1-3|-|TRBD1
CASSVQDREAGNTIYF
TGTGCCAGCAGTGTACAGGACAGGGAAGCTGGAAACACCATATATTTT
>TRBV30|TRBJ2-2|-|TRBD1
CAWSNRGSWNTGELFF
TGTGCCTGGAGTAACAGGGGCAGTTGGAACACCGGGGAGCTGTTTTTT
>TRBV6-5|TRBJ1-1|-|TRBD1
CASSYGQGTEAFF
TGTGCCAGCAGCTACGGACAGGGGACTGAAGCTTTCTTT
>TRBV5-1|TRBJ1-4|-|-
CASSWSGALDEKLFF
TGCGCCAGCAGCTGGTCAGGGGCATTAGATGAAAAACTGTTTTTT
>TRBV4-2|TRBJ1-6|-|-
CASSHDPRESPLHF
TGTGCCAGCAGCCATGACCCCAGGGAATCACCCCTCCACTTT
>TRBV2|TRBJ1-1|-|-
CASSDVKGTEAFF
TGTGCCAGCAGTGATGTAAAGGGGACTGAAGCTTTCTTT
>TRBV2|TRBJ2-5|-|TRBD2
CASSDSGGAGETQYF
TGTGCCAGCAGTGATAGCGGGGGGGCAGGAGAGACCCAGTACTTC
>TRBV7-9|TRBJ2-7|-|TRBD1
CASSLTGGQGPYEQYF
TGTGCCAGCAGCTTAACAGGGGGCCAGGGACCCTACGAGCAGTACTTC
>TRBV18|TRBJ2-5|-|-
CASSPLNGGGETQYF
TGTGCCAGCTCCCCCCTGAATGGAGGCGGAGAGACCCAGTACTTC
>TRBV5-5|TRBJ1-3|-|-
CASSLWAGDGNTIYF
TGTGCCAGCAGCTTATGGGCAGGGGACGGAAACACCATATATTTT
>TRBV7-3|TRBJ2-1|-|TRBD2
CASSPLAVDGDEQFF
TGTGCCAGCAGCCCACTAGCGGTGGATGGGGATGAGCAGTTCTTC